This TCR beta chain derives from a study of vaccination effects on CD4 cells after COVID-19. Study-wide context: Post-vaccine specimens arrived a median 72 days past the second dose. Researchers reported culturing 2.1 million or so PBMC in each well, adding 8 to 10 IU/ml IL-2 and about 10 ug/ml peptides.

CDR3 length: 14 residues. Germline V lookup: CDR1 SGDLS, CDR2 YYNGEE. Unmatched junction bases numbered 2, after V lost 0 bases and J lost 6 bases. A note on this clone: Its antigen is still unknown.

Libraries were prepared by immunoSEQ multiplex PCR; TCRdb keeps only in-frame clonotypes and omits some of them. The sample gives under 70,000 clones, around 69% of which show up once; approximately 2% is in the top ten. CD4+ T cells were isolated after around ten days of culture. Participants each got two BNT162b2 or mRNA-1273 vaccine doses. The sample consisted of CD4+ T cells from PBMCs cultured without peptide, taken after COVID-19 vaccination. This clonotype originated in a human donor who received a COVID-19 vaccine. This sequence joins TRBV9 and TRBJ1-5; TRBD1 matches 8 bases. The CDR3 DNA reads as TGTGCCAGCAGCGTAGGCAGGGGGCCTCAGCCCCAGCATTTT. Its protein is CASSVGRGPQPQHF.